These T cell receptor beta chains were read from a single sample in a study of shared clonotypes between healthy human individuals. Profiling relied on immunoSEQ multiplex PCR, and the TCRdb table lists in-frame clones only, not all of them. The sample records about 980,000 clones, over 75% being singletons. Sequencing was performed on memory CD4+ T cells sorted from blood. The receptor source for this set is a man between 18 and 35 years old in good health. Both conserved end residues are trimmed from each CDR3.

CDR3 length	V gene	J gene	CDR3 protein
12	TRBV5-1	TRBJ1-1	ASSFSGPTTEAF
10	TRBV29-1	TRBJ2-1	SVEGGYNEQF
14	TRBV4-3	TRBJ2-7	ASSQDRSGSFYEQY
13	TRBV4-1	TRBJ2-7	ASSQAGDPSYEQY
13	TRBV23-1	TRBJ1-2	ASSHIGTGNYGYT
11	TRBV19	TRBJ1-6	ASSTSSDSPLH
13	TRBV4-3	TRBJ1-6	ASSPAQGRHSPLH
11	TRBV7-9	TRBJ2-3	AIGQGVGDTQY
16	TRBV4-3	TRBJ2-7	ASSQEGSTSGRTYEQY
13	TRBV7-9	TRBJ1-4	ASSPIGTGVEKLF
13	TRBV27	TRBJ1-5	ASGPRSGAHQPQH
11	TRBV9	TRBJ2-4	ASSVDLENIQY
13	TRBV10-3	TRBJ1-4	AISGTGSPNEKLF
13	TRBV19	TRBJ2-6	ASSPGYSGANVLT
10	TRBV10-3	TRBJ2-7	AASGTHYEQY
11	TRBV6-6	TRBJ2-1	AILRPGDNEQF
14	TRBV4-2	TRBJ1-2	ASSQEIGQGLYGYT